Given below is one T cell receptor (beta chain) in context. Its antigen is unknown. The data belong to a study of cytomegalovirus exposure and HLA in healthy donors. Generated by immunoSEQ multiplex PCR, the TCRdb table keeps only in-frame clones and is missing some. The sample records roughly 150,000 clones, 94% being singletons. Study observations and caveats: Rare TCR sequences dominated, though some public TCRs recurred in many donors.

The CDR3 has 14 amino acids. Germline CDR1 is MNHEY and CDR2 is SVGAGI. V gave up 1 base and J gave up 8 bases, with 14 bases separating them. The sequence was obtained from a man aged 18 to 30 in good health and CMV-seropositive. Sequencing was done on a sample of PBMCs. V and J are TRBV6-5 and TRBJ1-2; D not certain. CDR3 coding DNA: TGTGCCAGCAGTTACTATGGAGGGCCCGGAGGCTACACCTTC. Translated: CASSYYGGPGGYTF.